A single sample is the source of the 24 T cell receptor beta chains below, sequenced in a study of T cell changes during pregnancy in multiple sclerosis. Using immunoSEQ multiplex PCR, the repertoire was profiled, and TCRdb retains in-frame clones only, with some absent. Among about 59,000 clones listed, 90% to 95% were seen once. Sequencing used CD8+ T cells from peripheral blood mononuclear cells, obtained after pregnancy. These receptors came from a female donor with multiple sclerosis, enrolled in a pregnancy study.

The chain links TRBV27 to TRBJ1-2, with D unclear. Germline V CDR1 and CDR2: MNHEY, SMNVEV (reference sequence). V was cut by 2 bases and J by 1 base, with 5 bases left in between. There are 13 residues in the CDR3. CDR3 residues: CASSLTVNYGYTF. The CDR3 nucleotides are TGTGCCAGCAGTTTAACGGTTAACTATGGCTACACCTTC.

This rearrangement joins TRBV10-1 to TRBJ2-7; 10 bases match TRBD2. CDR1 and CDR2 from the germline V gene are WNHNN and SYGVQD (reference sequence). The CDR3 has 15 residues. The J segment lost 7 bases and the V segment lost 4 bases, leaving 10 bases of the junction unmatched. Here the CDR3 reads CASSATSGITEEQYF. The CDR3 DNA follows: TGCGCCAGCAGTGCAACTAGCGGGATAACGGAGGAGCAGTACTTC.

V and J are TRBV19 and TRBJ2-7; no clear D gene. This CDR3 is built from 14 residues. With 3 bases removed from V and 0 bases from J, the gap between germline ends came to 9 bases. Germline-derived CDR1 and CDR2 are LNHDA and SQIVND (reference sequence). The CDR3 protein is CASSISLDSYEQYF. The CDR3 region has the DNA TGTGCCAGTAGTATCAGTCTAGACTCCTACGAGCAGTACTTC.

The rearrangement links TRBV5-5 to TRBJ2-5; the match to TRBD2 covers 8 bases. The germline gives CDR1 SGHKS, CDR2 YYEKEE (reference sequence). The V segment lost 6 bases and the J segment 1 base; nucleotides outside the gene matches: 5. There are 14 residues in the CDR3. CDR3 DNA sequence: TGTGCCAGCACCGGGGGGGCGGTCCAAGAGACCCAGTACTTC. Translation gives CASTGGAVQETQYF.

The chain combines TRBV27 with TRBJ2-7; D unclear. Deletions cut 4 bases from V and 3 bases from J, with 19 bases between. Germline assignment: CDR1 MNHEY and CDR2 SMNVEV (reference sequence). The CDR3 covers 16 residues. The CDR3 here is CASSSALGVELYEQYF. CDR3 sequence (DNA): TGTGCCAGCAGTTCAGCGCTAGGAGTCGAACTCTACGAGCAGTACTTC.

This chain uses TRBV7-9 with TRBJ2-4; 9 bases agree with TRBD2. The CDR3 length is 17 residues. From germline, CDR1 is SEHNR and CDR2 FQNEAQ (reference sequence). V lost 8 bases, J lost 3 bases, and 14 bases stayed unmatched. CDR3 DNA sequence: TGTGCCAGCGCGGGACTAGCACCACCCTGGGGCAAAAACATTCAGTACTTC. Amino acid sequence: CASAGLAPPWGKNIQYF.

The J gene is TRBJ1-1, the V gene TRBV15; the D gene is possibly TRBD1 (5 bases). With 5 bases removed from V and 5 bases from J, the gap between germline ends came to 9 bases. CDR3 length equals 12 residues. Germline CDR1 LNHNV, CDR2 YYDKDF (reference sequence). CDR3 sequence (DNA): TGTGCCACCAGCCCCGGGGGGACTGAAGCTTTCTTT. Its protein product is CATSPGGTEAFF. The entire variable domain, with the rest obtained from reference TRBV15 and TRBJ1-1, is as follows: DAMVIQNPRYQVTQFGKPVTLSCSQTLNHNVMYWYQQKSSQAPKLLFHYYDKDFNNEADTPDNFQSRRPNTSFCFLDIRSPGLGDTAMYLCATSPGGTEAFFGQGTRLTVV.

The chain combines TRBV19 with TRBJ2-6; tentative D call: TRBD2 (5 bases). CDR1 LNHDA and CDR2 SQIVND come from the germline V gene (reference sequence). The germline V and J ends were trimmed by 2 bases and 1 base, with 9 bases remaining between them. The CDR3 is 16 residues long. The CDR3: CASSITEGSGANVLTF. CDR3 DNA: TGTGCCAGTAGTATAACCGAGGGATCTGGGGCCAACGTCCTGACTTTC.

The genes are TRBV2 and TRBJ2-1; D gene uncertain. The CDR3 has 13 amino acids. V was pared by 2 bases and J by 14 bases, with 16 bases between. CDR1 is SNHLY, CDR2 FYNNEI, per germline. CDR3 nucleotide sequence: TGTGCCAGCAGTGAACAGCGAGCGTCTGCGGAGTTCTTC. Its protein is CASSEQRASAEFF.

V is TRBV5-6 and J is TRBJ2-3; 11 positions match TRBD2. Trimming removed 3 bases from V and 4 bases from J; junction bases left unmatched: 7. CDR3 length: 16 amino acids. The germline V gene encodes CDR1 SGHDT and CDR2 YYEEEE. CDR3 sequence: CASSWVAGGRSDTQYF. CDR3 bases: TGTGCCAGCAGCTGGGTAGCGGGAGGGCGATCAGATACGCAGTATTTT.

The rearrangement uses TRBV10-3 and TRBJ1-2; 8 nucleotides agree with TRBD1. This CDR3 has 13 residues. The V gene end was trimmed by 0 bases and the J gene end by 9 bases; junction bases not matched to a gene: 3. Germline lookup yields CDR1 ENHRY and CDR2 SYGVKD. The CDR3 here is CAISESTGGRYTF. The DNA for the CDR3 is TGTGCCATCAGTGAGTCTACAGGGGGTCGCTACACCTTC.

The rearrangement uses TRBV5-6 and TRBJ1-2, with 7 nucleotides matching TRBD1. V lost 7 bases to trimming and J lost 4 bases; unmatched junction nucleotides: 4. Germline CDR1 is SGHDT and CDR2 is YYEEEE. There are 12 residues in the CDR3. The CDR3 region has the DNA TGTGCCAGCTGGGACAGCAGCTATGGCTACACCTTC. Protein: CASWDSSYGYTF.

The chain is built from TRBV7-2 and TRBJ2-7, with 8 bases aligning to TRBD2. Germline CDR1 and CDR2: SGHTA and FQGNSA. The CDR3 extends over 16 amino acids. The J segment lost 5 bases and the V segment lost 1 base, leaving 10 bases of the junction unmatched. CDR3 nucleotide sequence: TGTGCCAGCAGCTTAGAGACGGGACTAGTGGGCAACGAGCAGTACTTC. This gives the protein CASSLETGLVGNEQYF.

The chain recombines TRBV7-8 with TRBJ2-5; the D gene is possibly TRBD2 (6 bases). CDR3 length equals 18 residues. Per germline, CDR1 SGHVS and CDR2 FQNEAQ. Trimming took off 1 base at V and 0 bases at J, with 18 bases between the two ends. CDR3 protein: CASSLGYSGHQDQETQYF. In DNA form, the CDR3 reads TGTGCCAGCAGCTTAGGGTATAGCGGACACCAAGACCAAGAGACCCAGTACTTC.

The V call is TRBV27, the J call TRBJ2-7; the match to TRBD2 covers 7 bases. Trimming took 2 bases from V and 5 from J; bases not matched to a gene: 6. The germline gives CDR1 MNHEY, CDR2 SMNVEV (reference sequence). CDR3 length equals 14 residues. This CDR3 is CASSLKWTSNEQYF. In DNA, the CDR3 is TGTGCCAGCAGTTTAAAGTGGACTAGTAACGAGCAGTACTTC.

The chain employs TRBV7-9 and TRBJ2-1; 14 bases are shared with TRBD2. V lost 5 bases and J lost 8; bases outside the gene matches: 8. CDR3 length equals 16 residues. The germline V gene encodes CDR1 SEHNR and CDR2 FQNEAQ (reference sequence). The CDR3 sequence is CASSARGTSGSYEQFF. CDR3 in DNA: TGTGCCAGCAGCGCCCGTGGGACTAGCGGGAGCTATGAGCAGTTCTTC.

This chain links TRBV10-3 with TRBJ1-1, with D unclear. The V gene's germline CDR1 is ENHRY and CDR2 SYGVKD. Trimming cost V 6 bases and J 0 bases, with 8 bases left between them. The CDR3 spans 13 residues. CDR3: CAISGSLNTEAFF. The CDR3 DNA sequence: TGTGCCATCAGCGGGAGTCTGAACACTGAAGCTTTCTTT.

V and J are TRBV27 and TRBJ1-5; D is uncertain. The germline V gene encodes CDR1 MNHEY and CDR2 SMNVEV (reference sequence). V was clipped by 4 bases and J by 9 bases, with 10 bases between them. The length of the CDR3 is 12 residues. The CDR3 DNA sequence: TGTGCCAGCAGTTCACCCGGGTGGCCCCAGCATTTT. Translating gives CASSSPGWPQHF.

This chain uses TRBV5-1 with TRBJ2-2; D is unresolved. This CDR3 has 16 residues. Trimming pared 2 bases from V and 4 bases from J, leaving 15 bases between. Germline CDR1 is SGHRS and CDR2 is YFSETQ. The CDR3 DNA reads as TGCGCCAGCAGCTTCTCCCCCGAGGCAGTCACCGGGGAGCTGTTTTTT. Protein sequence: CASSFSPEAVTGELFF.

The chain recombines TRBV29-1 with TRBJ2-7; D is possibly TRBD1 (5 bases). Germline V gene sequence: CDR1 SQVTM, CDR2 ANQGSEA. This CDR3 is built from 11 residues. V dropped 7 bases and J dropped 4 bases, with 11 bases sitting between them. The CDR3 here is CSAQTVYEQYF. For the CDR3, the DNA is TGCAGCGCCCAGACAGTTTACGAGCAGTACTTC.

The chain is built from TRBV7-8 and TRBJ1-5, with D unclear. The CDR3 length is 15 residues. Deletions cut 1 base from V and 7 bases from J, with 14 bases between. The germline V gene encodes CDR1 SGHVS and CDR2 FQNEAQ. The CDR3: CASSLGRNAVQPQHF. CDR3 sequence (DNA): TGTGCCAGCAGCTTAGGACGGAACGCGGTCCAGCCCCAGCATTTT.

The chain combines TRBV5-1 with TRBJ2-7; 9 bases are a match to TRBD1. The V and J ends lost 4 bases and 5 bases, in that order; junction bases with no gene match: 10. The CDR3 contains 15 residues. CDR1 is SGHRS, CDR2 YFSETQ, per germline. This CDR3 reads CASSGPRDRAHEQYF. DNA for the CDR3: TGCGCCAGCAGCGGACCTAGGGACAGGGCCCACGAGCAGTACTTC.

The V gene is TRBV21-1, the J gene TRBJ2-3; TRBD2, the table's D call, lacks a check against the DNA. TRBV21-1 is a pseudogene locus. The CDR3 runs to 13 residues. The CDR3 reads CASSKGVTDTQYF. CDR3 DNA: TGTGCCAGCAGCAAAGGAGTCACAGATACGCAGTATTTT.

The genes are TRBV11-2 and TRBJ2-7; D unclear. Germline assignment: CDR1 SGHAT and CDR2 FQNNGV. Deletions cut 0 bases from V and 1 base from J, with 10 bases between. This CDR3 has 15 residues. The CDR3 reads CASSLEARSSYEQYF. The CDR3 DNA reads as TGTGCCAGCAGCTTAGAAGCTAGGAGTTCCTACGAGCAGTACTTC.